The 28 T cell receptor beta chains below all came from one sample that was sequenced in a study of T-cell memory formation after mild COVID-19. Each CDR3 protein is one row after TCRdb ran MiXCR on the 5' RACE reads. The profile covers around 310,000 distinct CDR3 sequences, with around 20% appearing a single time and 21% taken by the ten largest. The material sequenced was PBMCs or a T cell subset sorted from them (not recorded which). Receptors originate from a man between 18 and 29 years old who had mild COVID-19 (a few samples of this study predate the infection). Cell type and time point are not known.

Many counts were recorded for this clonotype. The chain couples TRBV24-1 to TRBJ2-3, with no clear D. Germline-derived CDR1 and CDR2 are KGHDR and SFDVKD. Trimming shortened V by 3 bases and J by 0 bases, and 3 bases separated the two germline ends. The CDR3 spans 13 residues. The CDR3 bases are TGTGCCACCAGTGATCGTAGCACAGATACGCAGTATTTT. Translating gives CATSDRSTDTQYF.

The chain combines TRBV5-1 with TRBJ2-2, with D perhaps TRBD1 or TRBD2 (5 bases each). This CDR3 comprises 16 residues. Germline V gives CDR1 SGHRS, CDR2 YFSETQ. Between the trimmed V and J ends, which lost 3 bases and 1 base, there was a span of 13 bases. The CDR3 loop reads CASSWDPQGNTGELFF. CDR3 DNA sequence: TGCGCCAGCAGCTGGGACCCCCAGGGGAACACCGGGGAGCTGTTTTTT.

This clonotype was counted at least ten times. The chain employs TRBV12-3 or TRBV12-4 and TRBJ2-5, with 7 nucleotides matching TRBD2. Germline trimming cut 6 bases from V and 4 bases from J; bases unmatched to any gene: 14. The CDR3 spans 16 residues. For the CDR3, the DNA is TGTGCCAGCAGCCACCCTGCGGGGGTTCTCGGAGAGACCCAGTACTTC. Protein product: CASSHPAGVLGETQYF.

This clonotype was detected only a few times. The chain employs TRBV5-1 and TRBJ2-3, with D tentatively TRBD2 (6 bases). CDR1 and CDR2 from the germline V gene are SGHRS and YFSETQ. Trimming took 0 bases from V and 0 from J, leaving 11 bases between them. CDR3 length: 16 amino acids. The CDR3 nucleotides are TGCGCCAGCAGCTTGGTTGGCGGGGACAGCACAGATACGCAGTATTTT. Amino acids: CASSLVGGDSTDTQYF.

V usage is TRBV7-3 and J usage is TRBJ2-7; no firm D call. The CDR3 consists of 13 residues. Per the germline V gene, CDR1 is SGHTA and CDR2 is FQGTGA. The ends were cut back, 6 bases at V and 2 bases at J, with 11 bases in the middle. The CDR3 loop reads CASSRRHTYEQYV. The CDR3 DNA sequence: TGTGCCAGCAGTCGGCGTCATACCTACGAGCAGTACGTC.

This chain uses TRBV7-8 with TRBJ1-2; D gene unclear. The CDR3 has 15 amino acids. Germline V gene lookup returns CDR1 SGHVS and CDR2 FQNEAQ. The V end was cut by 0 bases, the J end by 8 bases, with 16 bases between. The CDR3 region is CASSLAGETGIGYTF. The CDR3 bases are TGTGCCAGCAGCTTAGCTGGGGAAACGGGGATCGGCTACACCTTC.

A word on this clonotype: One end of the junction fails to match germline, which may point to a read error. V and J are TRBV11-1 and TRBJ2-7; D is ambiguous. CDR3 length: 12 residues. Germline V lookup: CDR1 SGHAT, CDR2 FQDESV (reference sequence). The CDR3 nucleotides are TGTGCCAGCAGCGTGTCCACCCCAGGTCTAGTCTTC. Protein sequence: CASSVSTPGLVF.

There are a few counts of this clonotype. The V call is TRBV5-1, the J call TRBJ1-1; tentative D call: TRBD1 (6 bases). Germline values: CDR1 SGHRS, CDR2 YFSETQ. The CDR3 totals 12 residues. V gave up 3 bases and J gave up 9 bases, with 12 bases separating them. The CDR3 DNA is TGCGCCAGCAGCTATGGGACAAATCAAGCTTTCTTT. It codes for CASSYGTNQAFF.

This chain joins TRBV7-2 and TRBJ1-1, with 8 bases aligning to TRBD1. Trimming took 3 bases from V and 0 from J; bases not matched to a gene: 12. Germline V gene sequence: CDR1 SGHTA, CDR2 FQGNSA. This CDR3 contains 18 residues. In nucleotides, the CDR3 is TGTGCCAGCAGCTTGGGGGACAGGTCCCGAAATTTGAACACTGAAGCTTTCTTT. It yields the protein CASSLGDRSRNLNTEAFF.

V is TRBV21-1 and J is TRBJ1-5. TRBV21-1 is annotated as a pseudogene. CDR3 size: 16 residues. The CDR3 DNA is TGTGCCAGCAGCCTGACGCGGGGACGGCCTTGGCAGCCCCAGCATTTT. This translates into CASSLTRGRPWQPQHF.

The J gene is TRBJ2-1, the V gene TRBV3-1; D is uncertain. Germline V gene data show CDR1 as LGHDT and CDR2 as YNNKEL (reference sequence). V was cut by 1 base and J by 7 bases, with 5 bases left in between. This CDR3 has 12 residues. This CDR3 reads CASSQVQNEQFF. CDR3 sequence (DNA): TGTGCCAGCAGCCAAGTGCAGAATGAGCAGTTCTTC.

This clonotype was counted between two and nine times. DNA of the CDR3: TGTGCCATCGAGGGGAGCGGAGATGAAGCTTTCTTT. Its translation: CAIEGSGDEAFF. V and J are TRBV2 and TRBJ1-1; D possibly corresponds to TRBD1 (5 bases). The CDR3 spans 12 residues. V was pared by 10 bases and J by 7 bases, with 16 bases between. The germline V gene has CDR1 SNHLY and CDR2 FYNNEI.

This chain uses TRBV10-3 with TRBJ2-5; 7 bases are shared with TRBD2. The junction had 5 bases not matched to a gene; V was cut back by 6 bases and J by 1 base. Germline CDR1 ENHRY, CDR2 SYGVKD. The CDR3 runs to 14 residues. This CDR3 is CAISRGTTQETQYF. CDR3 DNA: TGTGCCATCAGCCGAGGGACTACCCAAGAGACCCAGTACTTC.

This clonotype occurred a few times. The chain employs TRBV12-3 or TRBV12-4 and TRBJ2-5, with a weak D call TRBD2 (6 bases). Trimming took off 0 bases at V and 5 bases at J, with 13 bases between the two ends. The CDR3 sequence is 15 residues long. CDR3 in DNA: TGTGCCAGCAGTTTAGCACCGACTAGTTCGGAGACCCAGTACTTC. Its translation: CASSLAPTSSETQYF.

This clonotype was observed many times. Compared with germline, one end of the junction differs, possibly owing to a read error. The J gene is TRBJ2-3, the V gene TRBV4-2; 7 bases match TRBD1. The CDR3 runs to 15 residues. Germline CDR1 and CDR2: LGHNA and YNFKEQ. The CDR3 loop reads CASSKDREATDTQYF. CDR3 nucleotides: TGTGCCAGCAGCAAAGACAGGGAAGCGACAGATACGCAGTATTTT.

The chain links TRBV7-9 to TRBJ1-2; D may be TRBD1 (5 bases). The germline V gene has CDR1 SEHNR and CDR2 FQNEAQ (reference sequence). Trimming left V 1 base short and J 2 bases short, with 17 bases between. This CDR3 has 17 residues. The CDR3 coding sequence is TGTGCCAGCAGCTTAGACCTCATAGGACAAGCAAACTATGGCTACACCTTC. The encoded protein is CASSLDLIGQANYGYTF.

The CDR3 nucleotides read TGCGCCAGCAGCCAAGGGGATGCCAGGGGAACAGATACGCAGTATTTT. Amino acid sequence: CASSQGDARGTDTQYF. V usage is TRBV4-1 and J usage is TRBJ2-3, with D tentatively TRBD1 (6 bases). V was trimmed by 1 base and J by 3 bases, leaving 14 bases between them. Germline CDR1 and CDR2: MGHRA and YSYEKL. This CDR3 comprises 16 residues.

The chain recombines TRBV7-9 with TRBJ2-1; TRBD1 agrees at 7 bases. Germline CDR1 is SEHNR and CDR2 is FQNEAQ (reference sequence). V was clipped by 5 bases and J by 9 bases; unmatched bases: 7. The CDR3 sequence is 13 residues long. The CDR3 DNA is TGTGCCAGCAGCCCTAGCCCAGGGGGTGAGCAGTTCTTC. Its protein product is CASSPSPGGEQFF.

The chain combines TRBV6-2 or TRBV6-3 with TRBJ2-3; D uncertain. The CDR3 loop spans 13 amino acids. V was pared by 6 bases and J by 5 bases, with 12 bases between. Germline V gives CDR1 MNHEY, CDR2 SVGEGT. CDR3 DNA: TGTGCCAGCAGATCGACGGCCGGAGATACGCAGTATTTT. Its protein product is CASRSTAGDTQYF.

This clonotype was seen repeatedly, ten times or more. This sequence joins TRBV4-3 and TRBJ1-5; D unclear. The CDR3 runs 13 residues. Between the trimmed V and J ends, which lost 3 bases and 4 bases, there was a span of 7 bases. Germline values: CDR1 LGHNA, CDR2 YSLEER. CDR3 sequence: CASSHGENQPQHF. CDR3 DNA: TGCGCCAGCAGCCACGGAGAGAATCAGCCCCAGCATTTT.

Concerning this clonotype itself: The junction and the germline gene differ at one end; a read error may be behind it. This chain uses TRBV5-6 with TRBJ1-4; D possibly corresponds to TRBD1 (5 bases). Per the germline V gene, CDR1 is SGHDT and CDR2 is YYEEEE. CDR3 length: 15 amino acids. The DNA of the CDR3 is TGTGCCAGAAGCTTTTTCCTGAGGGGTGGCGAAAAACTGTTTTTT. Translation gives CARSFFLRGGEKLFF.

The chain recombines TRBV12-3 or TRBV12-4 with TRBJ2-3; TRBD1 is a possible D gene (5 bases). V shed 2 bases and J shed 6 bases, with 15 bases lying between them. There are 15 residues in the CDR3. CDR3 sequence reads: CASSLWPGSSDTQYF. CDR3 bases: TGTGCCAGCAGTTTATGGCCAGGGTCATCTGATACGCAGTATTTT.

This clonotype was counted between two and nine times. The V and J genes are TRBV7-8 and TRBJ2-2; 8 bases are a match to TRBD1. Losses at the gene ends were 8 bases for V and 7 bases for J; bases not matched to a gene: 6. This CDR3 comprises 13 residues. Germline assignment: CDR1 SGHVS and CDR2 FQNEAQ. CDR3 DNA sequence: TGTGCCAGCGGCAGGGGGCAAAACGGGGAGCTGTTTTTT. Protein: CASGRGQNGELFF.

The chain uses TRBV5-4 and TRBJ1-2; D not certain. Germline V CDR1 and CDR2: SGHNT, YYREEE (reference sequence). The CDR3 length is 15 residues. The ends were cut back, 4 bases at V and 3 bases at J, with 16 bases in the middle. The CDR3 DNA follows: TGTGCCAGCAGCCTTTCTGGGGAGGGTGACTATGGCTACACCTTC. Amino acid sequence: CASSLSGEGDYGYTF.

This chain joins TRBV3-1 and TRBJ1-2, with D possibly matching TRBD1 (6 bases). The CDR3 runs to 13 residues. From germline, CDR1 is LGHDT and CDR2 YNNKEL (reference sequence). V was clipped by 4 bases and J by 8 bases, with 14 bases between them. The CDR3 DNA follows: TGTGCCAGCAGCCTATCGGGGGGCAACGGCTACACCTTC. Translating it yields CASSLSGGNGYTF.

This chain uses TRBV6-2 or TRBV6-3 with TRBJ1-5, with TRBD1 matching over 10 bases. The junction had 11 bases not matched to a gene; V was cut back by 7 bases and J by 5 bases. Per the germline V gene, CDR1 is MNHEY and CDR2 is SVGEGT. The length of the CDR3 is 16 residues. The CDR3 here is CASTEPRDRGYQPQHF. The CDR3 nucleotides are TGTGCCAGCACTGAACCCAGGGACAGGGGATATCAGCCCCAGCATTTT.

The DNA for the CDR3 is TGTGCCAGCAGCAACGGACCCTTCACAGATACGCAGTATTTT. This gives the protein CASSNGPFTDTQYF. The chain couples TRBV5-6 to TRBJ2-3; unclear D gene. The germline V gene has CDR1 SGHDT and CDR2 YYEEEE. The CDR3 extends over 14 amino acids. Trimming removed 4 bases from V and 2 bases from J, with 11 bases in between.

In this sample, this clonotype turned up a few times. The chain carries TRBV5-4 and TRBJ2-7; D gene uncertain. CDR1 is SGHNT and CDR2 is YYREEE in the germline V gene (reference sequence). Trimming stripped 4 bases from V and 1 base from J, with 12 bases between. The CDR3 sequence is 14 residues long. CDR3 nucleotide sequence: TGTGCCAGCAGCCCCGGCCCCTTATCCTACGAGCAGTACGTC. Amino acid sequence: CASSPGPLSYEQYV.